This T cell receptor beta chain was sequenced during a study of OX40 agonist ivuxolimab in advanced cancers. Regarding the study as a whole: Low normalized T-cell clonal expansion was also seen in some nonresponders.

The CDR3 loop spans 13 amino acids. The germline CDR1 and CDR2 sequences are SEHNR and FQNEAQ (reference sequence). V lost 2 bases and J 3 bases, leaving 7 bases between the germline ends. Clones were sequenced by immunoSEQ multiplex PCR, and TCRdb holds only the in-frame ones, with some missing. The sample has roughly 70,000 clones, 80% to 85% seen once. Worth noting for this clone: Its antigen is still unknown.

The gene calls are TRBV7-9 and TRBJ1-1; D call uncertain. This TCR was recovered from an adult with an advanced solid tumor such as melanoma, head and neck, liver or kidney cancer. Sequencing was performed on CD4+ or CD8+ T cells sorted from blood, taken in a trial of the OX40 agonist ivuxolimab. CDR3 DNA sequence: TGTGCCAGCAGCTTATTCGGGGACACTGAAGCTTTCTTT. This encodes CASSLFGDTEAFF.